This entry features one TCR beta chain sequence. No cognate antigen has been identified for it. It has no much larger one-base neighbor in the sample; base qualities were not kept. The sample comes from a study of cytomegalovirus exposure and HLA in healthy donors (dated by TCRdb to about 2017). Background for the entire study: In an earlier analysis of some 550 of the donors, 250 to 300 Gb of sequence data and 117 million unique TCR beta sequences from about 179 million T cells were reported. The aim of the study was to test whether cataloging public T cell receptors could identify signatures of past pathogen exposure. Typing coverage varied by locus: roughly 629-630 donors for A, B, C, DRB1 and DQB1; approximately 500 for DQA1; over 600 for DPA1; roughly 450 for DPB1. An early release covering just under 650 HLA-typed donors comprised roughly 300 gigabases of sequencing data and roughly 85 million unique TCR sequences. Among some 410 genotyped donors of the cohort, an average of approximately 220,000 unique TCR beta nucleotide sequences was sequenced per donor, of which 15% to 20% were non-productive. In a later genetic analysis, genome-wide SNP genotypes for about 65% of the roughly 700 donors were used, and that subset was treated as a discovery cohort. The study profiled the T cell repertoires of about 640 subjects by immunosequencing and related them to cytomegalovirus serostatus. Alongside the repertoire data, information on donor age, sex, ethnicity and CMV serostatus was compiled. An earlier analysis of 450 to 750 of the donors used high-throughput TCR beta sequencing to judge whether each TCR beta V gene segment behaved as functional or pseudogenic. Among the approximately 430 genotyped donors, approximately 81% belonged to the genetic ancestry cluster associated with self-reported Caucasian donors. Because of strong linkage in the cohort, roughly five DR-DQ haplotypes were treated as single units for association and clustering. A separate validation cohort of 90 to 150 different subjects was used in addition to the 666-subject first cohort. All discovery cohort repertoires had been generated on a single sequencing platform. To study patterns of TCR occurrence, a later analysis re-analyzed previously published TCR beta repertoires from several hundred donors and added high-resolution HLA genotyping. Both class I and class II loci were covered by HLA typing, at four-digit resolution. High-throughput TCR immunosequencing, statistical association of individual TCRs with disease status, and machine learning were combined to predict cytomegalovirus infection status. Rather than using new phenotypic data, the later analysis identified candidate immune exposures from TCR beta sequences and from how often those sequences occurred across donors. Study-wide conclusions, independent of this receptor: Most CMV-associated TCR beta chains appeared to be HLA-restricted in a later analysis, and the HLA associations seemed to be driven largely by CMV exposure. The authors suggested that the approach could potentially be extended to other disease states and immunological phenotypes. A further reported finding was that TCR beta sequences accurately predicted the HLA-A and HLA-B alleles for most subjects in the first cohort. Because HLA typing was unavailable for some donors at each locus, only the typed subset was used in association tests. When HLA alleles, especially DR and DQ, strongly co-occurred, TCR associations were difficult to assign to individual alleles. The classifier was reported to diagnose cytomegalovirus status with high specificity and sensitivity in both the original cohort and the validation cohort. The sequencing pipeline was judged likely to have produced a cluster of highly shared sequence variants as a technical artifact. For the cohort, immune exposure information was limited to CMV serostatus. Most TCR sequences were observed very rarely across donors, whereas some public TCRs were present in many individuals. V-gene and J-gene trimming of TCR beta chains was associated with a missense DCLRE1C variant in a later genetic analysis, and the association was replicated in an independent cohort. An earlier analysis of approximately 530 of the donors showed that most TCR beta V segments appeared in productive rearrangements either about 87% or about 30% of the time, which broadly matched IMGT annotations. In a later genetic analysis, fewer N-insertions in productive TCRs were reported among donors in an Asian-associated ancestry cluster than the roughly 640-donor mean. Several of the top co-occurrence clusters appeared to be linked to parvovirus B19, influenza, CMV and Epstein-Barr virus, according to a later analysis. In vitro tests confirmed that a few of the cytomegalovirus-associated TCR beta chains recognize cytomegalovirus antigens. Because counts were too low, approximately 18 rarely observed V segments, including chromosome 9 orphons, were excluded from the earlier analysis of several hundred of the donors. In the study, 150 to 200 TCR beta chains were listed as associated with cytomegalovirus. Correlated functional status among segregating V segments might reflect linkage disequilibrium, but an unknown experimental factor could not be ruled out. Specific HLA alleles were associated with roughly 16,000 TCR beta sequences at a false discovery rate of 0.05 in a later analysis. A later analysis found that TCR association rates varied across HLA loci, with DRB1 alleles showing the most associated TCRs and HLA-C alleles the fewest. Compared with equally common non-associated chains, HLA-associated TCR beta chains in a later analysis were more clonally expanded and had lower generation probabilities. Sequencing depth was assumed to be roughly uniform across donors in the presence/absence analyses, though that assumption may not hold. This cohort had only TCR beta chains sequenced, and the lack of alpha or paired-chain data limited which features could be detected.

Library creation used the immunoSEQ multiplex PCR assay. The multiplex PCR relied on a mix of 60 forward primers for TCR Vbeta segments and 13 reverse primers for TCR Jbeta segments. Amplification of the CDR3 region of rearranged TCR beta genes was performed with a multiplex PCR assay on genomic DNA. The amplified TCR beta libraries were sequenced on the Illumina HiSeq System as 87-base-pair reads. Turning to the authors' computational methods: A later analysis counted 65 million to 90 million unique TCR beta chains across the 670 or so repertoires, and some 11 million of these chains were shared by at least two donors. Raw reads were error-corrected and collapsed into unique sequences by a nearest-neighbor algorithm in which closely related sequences were merged to remove PCR and sequencing errors. V, D and J gene segments were assigned by aligning CDR3 sequences to IMGT reference sequences. For a sequence to be retained, a match of at least six nucleotides to both a V gene segment and a J gene segment was required. A rearrangement counted as productive if the CDR3 had no stop codons and remained in frame with V and J, and every other rearrangement counted as non-productive. CDR3 was defined according to IMGT convention as the region running from the second conserved V-encoded cysteine to the conserved J-encoded phenylalanine. The earlier analysis of 550 to 650 of the donors excluded any sequence lacking an unambiguous match to a single V gene segment. In an earlier analysis of some 590 of the donors, V segments were called functional above 56.7% productive rearrangements and were called segregating when the between-donor standard deviation exceeded 5%. A statistical classification framework was built for diagnosing cytomegalovirus status from the catalog of TCR beta chain sequences. In a later analysis, V and J genes were assigned by comparing TCR nucleotide sequences against IMGT/GENE-DB human TR gene sequences. In a later analysis, CDR3 sequences and most-parsimonious VDJ recombination scenarios were assigned using the TCRdist pipeline. A later analysis defined each TCR beta chain by its CDR3 amino acid sequence plus V-gene family, and excluded reads lacking a unique V-gene family. As a way to deal with suspected cross-contamination and a sequencing artifact, a later analysis dropped 592 nucleotide sequences that were highly shared and had low generation probability. In a later analysis, a clonal expansion index was calculated for each public chain from normalized within-repertoire ranks of inferred template counts. A later analysis computed generation probabilities with a VDJ recombination model fitted to out-of-frame rearrangements, and checked the results against IGoR. In a later analysis, TCR-TCR, TCR-HLA and TCR-CMV co-occurrence was scored with hypergeometric tests, and a repertoire-size bias correction was applied to TCR pairs. In a later analysis, false discovery rates were estimated by permuting HLA or CMV assignments 20 times. In a later analysis, co-occurring TCRs were grouped using DBSCAN, with TCRdist sequence similarity added in when clustering inside HLA-allele-positive subsets. For co-occurrence clustering, repertoires with fewer than 30,000 or more than 120,000 public chains were excluded, along with five repertoires with anomalous nucleotide sharing. As stored in TCRdb, this immuneACCESS dataset retains in-frame rearrangements with V and J assigned. A fraction of the clones does not appear; measured against another copy, unresolved V genes explain less than half of the discrepancy, and the remainder lacks a known reason. D and trimming were read from the DNA, whereas the V and J calls and clone size are those reported in that table. In all, the sample holds approximately 240,000 clones, and around nine tenths of those were seen once. The top ten clones comprise less than 1.2% of the sample.

The cohort was made up of under 800 healthy bone marrow donors. Cohort members were all nominally healthy when sampled, although unrecorded immune exposures were likely present. The donor tested CMV seronegative and was one of the 352 seronegative cohort members. A peripheral blood sample was provided by each donor, and peripheral blood mononuclear cells were used for TCR beta sequencing. Genomic DNA was extracted from the blood cell samples with the Qiagen DNeasy Blood Extraction Kit. The sample consisted of PBMCs. The sequence came from a young woman in good health and CMV-seronegative.

CDR3 protein: CASQRAVGDTQYF. The nucleotide sequence reads TGTGCCAGCCAGCGGGCTGTCGGAGATACGCAGTATTTT. This sequence uses TRBV13 and TRBJ2-3, and possibly TRBD2, on 6 matching bases. For CDR1 and CDR2, the germline V gene (reference sequence) lists PRHDT and FYEKMQ. The CDR3 holds 13 amino acids from the cysteine to the phenylalanine. Only the CDR3 DNA is retained, 39 bases long and in frame from the first base. V was cut back by 8 bases and J by 5 bases, leaving a gap of 14 bases between them.